These 21 T cell receptor beta chains share one sample of origin, sequenced in a study of cytomegalovirus exposure and HLA in healthy donors. Clones were sequenced by immunoSEQ multiplex PCR, and TCRdb holds only the in-frame ones, with some missing. The sample carries 200,000 to 250,000 clones, 65% to 85% recorded once. Sequencing input: PBMCs. These receptors all come from a woman aged 25 to 45 in good health and CMV-seropositive.

In the case of this clone: This clone may be a read error of a much larger clone one base away. The chain carries TRBV7-9 and TRBJ1-1; no definite D call. V was shortened by 1 base and J by 4 bases, with 4 bases between the two germline ends. The CDR3 sequence is 12 residues long. CDR1 and CDR2 (germline): SEHNR, FQNEAQ (reference sequence). Here the CDR3 DNA reads TGTGCCAGCAGCTTAGGGGTCACTGAAGCTTTCTTT. It encodes CASSLGVTEAFF.

The chain links TRBV5-1 to TRBJ2-2; no firm D call. With 5 bases removed from V and 2 bases from J, the gap between germline ends came to 10 bases. This CDR3 has 14 residues. Germline V gene data show CDR1 as SGHRS and CDR2 as YFSETQ. CDR3 in amino acids: CASRTETNTGELFF. CDR3 nucleotides: TGCGCCAGCAGGACGGAGACCAACACCGGGGAGCTGTTTTTT.

The CDR3 DNA reads as TGTGCCACCAGCAGTGGTAGTTGGGACACTGAAGCTTTCTTT. It is translated as CATSSGSWDTEAFF. V and J are TRBV15 and TRBJ1-1; D is unclear. Trimming took off 3 bases at V and 3 bases at J, with 11 bases between the two ends. Germline-derived CDR1 and CDR2 are LNHNV and YYDKDF (reference sequence). The CDR3 runs 14 residues.

Here the CDR3 reads CATPTSGATVRVQETQYF. CDR3 coding DNA: TGTGCCACCCCGACTAGCGGAGCCACAGTCCGAGTCCAAGAGACCCAGTACTTC. This chain connects TRBV2 to TRBJ2-5; 9 bases map to TRBD2. CDR3 length: 18 amino acids. V dropped 10 bases and J dropped 1; count of bases not matched to a gene: 19. The germline V gene encodes CDR1 SNHLY and CDR2 FYNNEI.

The chain combines TRBV18 with TRBJ2-2; no reliable D call. The CDR3 is 19 amino acids. V gave up 0 bases and J gave up 5 bases, with 22 bases separating them. Germline CDR1 and CDR2: KGHSH and LQKENI. CDR3 sequence reads: CASSPPNSGLRGITGELFF. The CDR3 nucleotides are TGTGCCAGCTCACCACCGAATTCGGGTTTAAGAGGCATAACCGGGGAGCTGTTTTTT.

The CDR3 region is CASSHGQGETYEQYF. The CDR3 DNA reads as TGCGCCAGCAGCCATGGACAGGGAGAGACCTACGAGCAGTACTTC. This chain joins TRBV4-3 and TRBJ2-7; 8 nucleotides match TRBD1. The ends lost 3 bases at V and 2 bases at J; junction bases unmatched: 6. The CDR3 runs 15 residues. Germline V CDR1 and CDR2: LGHNA, YSLEER.

The chain joins TRBV2 to TRBJ2-5, with 9 nucleotides matching TRBD1. CDR1 SNHLY and CDR2 FYNNEI come from the germline V gene. Unmatched junction bases numbered 11, after V lost 6 bases and J lost 3 bases. The CDR3 is made up of 16 amino acids. CDR3 sequence reads: CASRIPGQGEKETQYF. DNA for the CDR3: TGTGCCAGCAGGATCCCGGGACAGGGCGAGAAAGAGACCCAGTACTTC.

The chain joins TRBV6-1 to TRBJ1-4; the D is unclear. V gave up 2 bases and J gave up 7 bases, with 14 bases separating them. Germline loops: CDR1 MNHNS, CDR2 SASEGT. The length of the CDR3 is 15 residues. This chain's CDR3 is CASSEIRGNVEKLFF. The CDR3 DNA is TGTGCCAGCAGTGAAATCCGCGGGAACGTTGAAAAACTGTTTTTT.

The J gene is TRBJ2-5, the V gene TRBV28; D gene uncertain. The CDR3 loop spans 14 amino acids. V was shortened by 5 bases and J by 7 bases, with 17 bases between the two germline ends. Germline V gene lookup returns CDR1 MDHEN and CDR2 SYDVKM. CDR3: CASSPPSSRRTQYF. As DNA, the CDR3 is TGTGCCAGCAGTCCACCGAGTTCCCGGCGGACCCAGTACTTC.

V and J are TRBV2 and TRBJ2-5, with D unresolved. CDR3 length equals 13 residues. Per germline, CDR1 SNHLY and CDR2 FYNNEI. The V and J ends lost 3 bases and 2 bases respectively, with 7 bases between them. The CDR3 is CASSEGLQETQYF. The CDR3 coding sequence is TGTGCCAGCAGTGAGGGATTACAAGAGACCCAGTACTTC.

This sequence joins TRBV5-6 and TRBJ1-4, with no clear D. V was clipped by 3 bases and J by 7 bases, with 7 bases between them. The CDR3 extends over 12 amino acids. Germline CDR1 SGHDT, CDR2 YYEEEE. CDR3 nucleotides: TGTGCCAGCAGCTCCCCCTCTGAAAAACTGTTTTTT. Translated: CASSSPSEKLFF.

The chain recombines TRBV29-1 with TRBJ2-1, with unresolved D. The germline CDR1 and CDR2 sequences are SQVTM and ANQGSEA. The CDR3 sequence is 11 residues long. V lost 6 bases, J lost 4 bases, and 7 bases lay in between. The CDR3 sequence: CSVLLYNEQFF. CDR3 DNA: TGCAGCGTCCTTCTGTACAATGAGCAGTTCTTC.

This clone was observed a handful of times. This chain uses TRBV11-2 with TRBJ2-5; 13 nucleotides align to TRBD2. Germline V gives CDR1 SGHAT, CDR2 FQNNGV. V was pared by 5 bases and J by 7 bases, with 7 bases of the junction left unmatched. This CDR3 has 15 amino acids. The CDR3 reads CASSGLAGDIATQYF. The CDR3 DNA sequence: TGTGCCAGCAGCGGACTAGCGGGAGATATAGCGACCCAGTACTTC. Supplemented by reference TRBV11-2 and TRBJ2-5, the full variable domain reads EAGVAQSPRYKIIEKRQSVAFWCNPISGHATLYWYQQILGQGPKLLIQFQNNGVVDDSQLPKDRFSAERLKGVDSTLKIQPAKLEDSAVYLCASSGLAGDIATQYFGPGTRLLVL.

At least ten counts were recorded for this clone. The chain combines TRBV27 with TRBJ1-1; D remains unclear. The CDR3 is 14 residues long. V was trimmed by 4 bases and J by 1 base, leaving 10 bases between them. Germline CDR1 MNHEY, CDR2 SMNVEV (reference sequence). CDR3 amino acids: CASSSWATNTEAFF. Here the CDR3 DNA reads TGTGCCAGCAGTTCCTGGGCCACGAACACTGAAGCTTTCTTT.

The chain links TRBV6-5 to TRBJ2-7; D remains unclear. Germline assignment: CDR1 MNHEY and CDR2 SVGAGI. The CDR3 loop spans 15 amino acids. V lost 0 bases, J lost 3 bases, and 12 bases lay in between. This chain's CDR3 is CASSYSSSVGYEQYF. The CDR3, as DNA: TGTGCCAGCAGTTACTCGAGCTCGGTGGGCTACGAGCAGTACTTC.

The rearrangement joins TRBV7-9 to TRBJ1-1, with unresolved D. Germline CDR1 reads SEHNR; CDR2 reads FQNEAQ (reference sequence). This CDR3 region has 13 residues. Trimming pared 3 bases from V and 1 base from J, leaving 6 bases between. The CDR3 sequence: CASSFDGNTEAFF. The CDR3 region has the DNA TGTGCCAGCAGCTTTGACGGGAACACTGAAGCTTTCTTT.

The chain uses TRBV13 and TRBJ2-1; TRBD1 is a possible D gene (6 bases). Germline CDR1 reads PRHDT; CDR2 reads FYEKMQ (reference sequence). Trimming removed 6 bases at V and 0 bases at J, with 12 bases between. This CDR3 is built from 15 residues. In nucleotides, the CDR3 is TGTGCCAGCAGATTAAGACAGGTCTCCTACAATGAGCAGTTCTTC. Its translation is CASRLRQVSYNEQFF.

V usage is TRBV27 and J usage is TRBJ1-1; the D is unclear. Deletions cut 7 bases from V and 4 bases from J, with 13 bases between. The CDR3 consists of 13 residues. The V gene's germline CDR1 is MNHEY and CDR2 SMNVEV (reference sequence). Written as DNA, the CDR3 is TGTGCCAGCAAAGGCGGGAGTATCACTGAAGCTTTCTTT. Its translation: CASKGGSITEAFF.

The V and J genes are TRBV10-3 and TRBJ1-4; D remains unclear. The CDR3 spans 14 residues. V was shortened by 2 bases and J by 2 bases, with 6 bases between the two germline ends. Germline V CDR1 and CDR2: ENHRY, SYGVKD. CDR3 in DNA: TGTGCCATCAGTGAGGGGTTTACTAATGAAAAACTGTTTTTT. Translating gives CAISEGFTNEKLFF.

The CDR3 DNA reads TGTGCCAGCTCACCCCACGGGGTTAGCACAGATACGCAGTATTTT. Translating gives CASSPHGVSTDTQYF. The J gene is TRBJ2-3, the V gene TRBV18, with D possibly TRBD2 on 5 matching bases. Trimming removed 3 bases at V and 0 bases at J, with 10 bases between. Germline CDR1 reads KGHSH; CDR2 reads LQKENI. The CDR3 loop spans 15 amino acids.

The chain recombines TRBV10-1 with TRBJ2-7, with 7 positions matching TRBD1. The germline V gene encodes CDR1 WNHNN and CDR2 SYGVQD (reference sequence). With 6 bases clipped from V and 2 bases from J, the junction kept 10 bases outside the gene matches. The CDR3 runs 15 residues. The CDR3 loop reads CASSESDRATYEQYF. CDR3 DNA: TGCGCCAGCAGCGAATCTGACAGGGCCACCTACGAGCAGTACTTC.